The following is a T cell receptor beta chain sequence with its context. The data were taken from a study of OX40 agonist ivuxolimab in advanced cancers. This CDR3 has 13 residues. Germline V CDR1 and CDR2: PRHDT, FYEKMQ (reference sequence). The V gene end was trimmed by 5 bases and the J gene end by 5 bases; junction bases not matched to a gene: 3. Libraries were prepared by immunoSEQ multiplex PCR; TCRdb keeps only in-frame clonotypes and omits some of them. The sample records more than 15,000 clones, 84% being singletons. V gene TRBV13 combines with J gene TRBJ1-2, with 9 bases fitting TRBD1. This sequence originates from an adult with an advanced solid tumor such as melanoma, head and neck, liver or kidney cancer. Sequenced material: CD4+ or CD8+ T cells sorted from blood, taken in a trial of the OX40 agonist ivuxolimab. CDR3 in amino acids: CASSIGTGYGYTF. The CDR3, as DNA: TGTGCCAGCAGCATTGGGACAGGGTATGGCTACACCTTC.